The 9 T cell receptor beta chains below all came from one sample that was sequenced in a study of cytomegalovirus exposure and HLA in healthy donors. Primers for the PCR totalled 60 Vbeta and 13 Jbeta. The data were produced by immunoSEQ multiplex PCR, yet TCRdb's version contains in-frame clones alone and is incomplete. Of 100,000 to 150,000 clones in the sample, approximately 80% were seen once. The sample taken for sequencing was PBMCs. These receptors came from a man under 40 in good health and CMV-seronegative.

The rearrangement joins TRBV2 to TRBJ1-4; possibly TRBD1 for D (6 bases). V was shortened by 6 bases and J by 6 bases, with 14 bases between the two germline ends. This CDR3 is 14 amino acids long. The V gene's germline CDR1 is SNHLY and CDR2 FYNNEI. CDR3 loop: CASRDSGRYEKLFF. The CDR3, as DNA: TGTGCCAGCAGGGACAGCGGACGTTATGAAAAACTGTTTTTT.

The chain links TRBV5-1 to TRBJ2-1; D possibly corresponds to TRBD2 (6 bases). Germline CDR1 and CDR2: SGHRS and YFSETQ. Trimming cost V 4 bases and J 0 bases, with 11 bases left between them. The CDR3 spans 15 residues. The CDR3 coding sequence is TGCGCCAGCAGCCCGGGGGAGAGCTCCTACAATGAGCAGTTCTTC. Protein sequence: CASSPGESSYNEQFF. Filled out from reference TRBV5-1 and TRBJ2-1, the complete variable domain reads KAGVTQTPRYLIKTRGQQVTLSCSPISGHRSVSWYQQTPGQGLQFLFEYFSETQRNKGNFPGRFSGRQFSNSRSEMNVSTLELGDSALYLCASSPGESSYNEQFFGPGTRLTVL.

This chain uses TRBV6-5 with TRBJ2-1, with D maybe TRBD1 (5 bases). Per germline, CDR1 MNHEY and CDR2 SVGAGI. With 4 bases removed from V and 8 bases from J, the gap between germline ends came to 15 bases. The CDR3 has 14 residues. Written as DNA, the CDR3 is TGTGCCAGCAGTTCCAATAGGGGTATCTATGAGCAGTTCTTC. Translated: CASSSNRGIYEQFF.

This clone was seen more than once but under ten times. The rearrangement joins TRBV30 to TRBJ1-6, with D uncertain. CDR1 is GTSNPN, CDR2 SVGIG, per germline (reference sequence). V dropped 3 bases and J dropped 8 bases, with 8 bases sitting between them. The length of the CDR3 is 12 residues. The CDR3 loop is CAWSRQDSPLHF. CDR3 coding DNA: TGTGCCTGGAGCAGGCAGGATTCACCCCTCCACTTT.

This sequence joins TRBV5-1 and TRBJ2-2; TRBD1 agrees at 9 bases. Trimming removed 0 bases from V and 7 bases from J; junction bases left unmatched: 10. Germline loops: CDR1 SGHRS, CDR2 YFSETQ. The CDR3 has 17 amino acids. The CDR3 loop reads CASSLATNRGQGGELFF. Here the CDR3 DNA reads TGCGCCAGCAGCTTGGCCACGAACAGGGGGCAGGGCGGGGAGCTGTTTTTT.

The chain carries TRBV19 and TRBJ2-7; 9 bases align to TRBD1. The CDR3 runs 14 residues. Germline V CDR1 and CDR2: LNHDA, SQIVND (reference sequence). Trimming removed 6 bases from V and 7 bases from J; junction bases left unmatched: 10. CDR3 sequence (DNA): TGTGCCAGTAGGCCAGGGACAGGGCCGGGTGAGCAGTACTTC. This sequence encodes CASRPGTGPGEQYF.

This clone was counted a few times. This chain joins TRBV5-4 and TRBJ1-2; maybe TRBD1 (6 bases). The CDR3 is 13 residues long. The V end was cut by 4 bases, the J end by 2 bases, with 9 bases between. Looked up from germline, CDR1 is SGHNT and CDR2 is YYREEE (reference sequence). The CDR3 region is CASSKDSNYGYTF. In DNA form, the CDR3 reads TGTGCCAGCAGCAAGGACAGCAACTATGGCTACACCTTC.

The chain links TRBV5-1 to TRBJ2-5; D remains ambiguous. Germline-derived CDR1 and CDR2 are SGHRS and YFSETQ. Trimming stripped 4 bases from V and 5 bases from J, with 21 bases between. The CDR3 has 16 residues. DNA for the CDR3: TGCGCCAGCAGCCCGGCCCCAACGACTGTGTGGGAGACCCAGTACTTC. As protein: CASSPAPTTVWETQYF. The variable domain in full, completed from reference TRBV5-1 and TRBJ2-5, reads KAGVTQTPRYLIKTRGQQVTLSCSPISGHRSVSWYQQTPGQGLQFLFEYFSETQRNKGNFPGRFSGRQFSNSRSEMNVSTLELGDSALYLCASSPAPTTVWETQYFGPGTRLLVL.

This chain links TRBV28 with TRBJ1-2; TRBD1 matches 7 bases. Trimming cost V 5 bases and J 4 bases; bases outside gene matches: 7. The CDR3 is 14 residues long. CDR1 and CDR2 (germline): MDHEN, SYDVKM. The CDR3 is CASSLGRGSYGYTF. The DNA of the CDR3 is TGTGCCAGCAGTCTCGGCAGGGGGTCCTATGGCTACACCTTC.